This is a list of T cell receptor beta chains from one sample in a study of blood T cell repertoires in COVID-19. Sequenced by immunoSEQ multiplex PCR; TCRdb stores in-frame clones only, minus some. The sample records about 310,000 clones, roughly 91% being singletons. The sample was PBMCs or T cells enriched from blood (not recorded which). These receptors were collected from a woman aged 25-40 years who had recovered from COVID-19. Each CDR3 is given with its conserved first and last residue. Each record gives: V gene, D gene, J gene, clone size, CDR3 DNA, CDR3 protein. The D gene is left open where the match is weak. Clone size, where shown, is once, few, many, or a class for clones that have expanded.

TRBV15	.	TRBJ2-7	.	TGTGCCACCAGCAGTTACTACGAGCAGTACTTC	CATSSYYEQYF
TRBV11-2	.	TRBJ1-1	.	TGTGCCAGCAGCCCCAGGCTGACGAACACTGAAGCTTTCTTT	CASSPRLTNTEAFF
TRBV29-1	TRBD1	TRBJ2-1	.	TGCAGCGTTGAAGGACAGGGCGGGCAGTTCTTC	CSVEGQGGQFF
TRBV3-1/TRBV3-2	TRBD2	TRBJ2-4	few	TGTGCCAGCAGCCCATCTTTAGCGGGAGGGCCCAGCATTCAGTACTTC	CASSPSLAGGPSIQYF
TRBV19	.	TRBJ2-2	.	TGTGCCAGTAGTAGTAGGGGGACCGGGGAGCTGTTTTTT	CASSSRGTGELFF
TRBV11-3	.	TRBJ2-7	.	TGTGCCAGCAGCTTAGGCAGGGCTAACTACGAGCAGTACTTC	CASSLGRANYEQYF
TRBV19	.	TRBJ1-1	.	TGTGCCAGTAGTCCCCCCTGGGGGGGCAACACTGAAGCTTTCTTT	CASSPPWGGNTEAFF
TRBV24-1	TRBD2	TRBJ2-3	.	TGTGCCACTTCCTTAGCGGGGGCAGATACGCAGTATTTT	CATSLAGADTQYF
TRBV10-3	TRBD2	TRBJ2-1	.	TGTGCCATCAGTGATTTGTCGGGAGGGGAGAGTGAGCAGTTCTTC	CAISDLSGGESEQFF
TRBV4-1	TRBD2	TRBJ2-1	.	TGCGCCAGCAGCCAAGATTTAGACTCTCCGGGACTAGGTGAGCAGTTCTTC	CASSQDLDSPGLGEQFF
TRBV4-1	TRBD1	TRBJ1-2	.	TGCGCCAGCAGCCAAGAAACCGGGACAGGATATTCCCGTCACTATGGCTACACCTTC	CASSQETGTGYSRHYGYTF
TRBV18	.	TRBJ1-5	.	TGTGCCAGCTCCCCCAAAGGGGGAGGGGGGCTTACCTCTCAGCCCCAGCATTTT	CASSPKGGGGLTSQPQHF
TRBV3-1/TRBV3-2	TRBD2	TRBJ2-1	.	TGTGCCAGCAGCCATTCCACCGGGACTAGCGCCGTTCTGTCCTCCTACAATGAGCAGTTCTTC	CASSHSTGTSAVLSSYNEQFF
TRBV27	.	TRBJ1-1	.	TGTGCCAGCAGTTTATCCTCAGGGTTGAGCACTGAAGCTTTCTTT	CASSLSSGLSTEAFF
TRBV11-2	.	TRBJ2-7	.	TGTGCCAGCAGCTTAGGTCAGTCCACCTACGAGCAGTACTTC	CASSLGQSTYEQYF
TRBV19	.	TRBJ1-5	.	TGTGCCAGTAGTGCGCCACCCTATAGCAATCAGCCCCAGCATTTT	CASSAPPYSNQPQHF
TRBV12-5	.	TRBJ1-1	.	TGTGCTAGTGGTTTGGTGGCGGACACTGAAGCTTTCTTT	CASGLVADTEAFF
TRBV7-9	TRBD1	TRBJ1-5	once	TGTGCCAGCAGCTTGAATGGACAGGGCGGCCAGCCCCAGCATTTT	CASSLNGQGGQPQHF
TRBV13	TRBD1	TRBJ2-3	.	TGTGCCAGCAGCCGCGACAGGGGGCAGTTGGATACGCAGTATTTT	CASSRDRGQLDTQYF
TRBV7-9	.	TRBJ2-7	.	TGTGCCAGCAGCCGCGGAACCTACGAGCAGTACTTC	CASSRGTYEQYF
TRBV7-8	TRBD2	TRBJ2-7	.	TGTGCCAGCAGCTTAAAGCGGGAGTACTACGAGCAGTACTTC	CASSLKREYYEQYF
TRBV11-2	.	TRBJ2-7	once	TGTGCCAGCAGCCACTCATTGGGCCCCGGCATATACGAGCAGTACTTC	CASSHSLGPGIYEQYF
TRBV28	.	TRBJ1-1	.	TGTGCCAGCAGTCCCCCGTGGGGGGGAGGGGAGAACACTGAAGCTTTCTTT	CASSPPWGGGENTEAFF
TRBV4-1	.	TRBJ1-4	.	TGCGCCAGCAGCCAAGAATATGGTGGGGGCAATGAAAAACTGTTTTTT	CASSQEYGGGNEKLFF
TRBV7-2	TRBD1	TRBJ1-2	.	TGTGCCAGCAGCTTAGCCGGAACAGGGGGGGTCTATGGCTACACCTTC	CASSLAGTGGVYGYTF
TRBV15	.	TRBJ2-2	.	TGTGCCACCAGCAGACACACAACCGGGGAGCTGTTTTTT	CATSRHTTGELFF
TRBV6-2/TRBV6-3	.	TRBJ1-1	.	TGTGCCAGCAGTTACCTGAAGGACAGCTACAACACTGAAGCTTTCTTT	CASSYLKDSYNTEAFF
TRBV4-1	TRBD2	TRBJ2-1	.	TGCGCCAGCAGCCAAGTGCTAGCGGGACTTCAGATCGACAATGAGCAGTTCTTC	CASSQVLAGLQIDNEQFF
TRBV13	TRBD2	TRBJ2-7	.	TGTGCCAGCAGCTTGGCCGGGAGGTACGAGCAGTACTTC	CASSLAGRYEQYF
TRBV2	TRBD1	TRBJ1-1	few	TGTGCCAGCAGACTAGGACAGGGGTACACTGAAGCTTTCTTT	CASRLGQGYTEAFF
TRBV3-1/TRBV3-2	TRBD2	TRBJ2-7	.	TGTGCCAGCAGCCAAGCTAGCGGAGCAATTGGCGAGCAGTACTTC	CASSQASGAIGEQYF
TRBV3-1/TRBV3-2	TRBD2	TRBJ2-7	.	TGTGCCAGCAGCCAACTTACTAGCGGGAGGTCGGTTAGGTCCTACGAGCAGTACTTC	CASSQLTSGRSVRSYEQYF
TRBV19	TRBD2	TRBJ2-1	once	TGTGCCAGTAGTATTGGACTAGTAAGCTACAATGAGCAGTTCTTC	CASSIGLVSYNEQFF
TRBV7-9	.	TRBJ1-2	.	TGTGCCAGCAGCCCGACACCGAACTATGGCTACACCTTC	CASSPTPNYGYTF
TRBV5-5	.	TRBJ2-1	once	TGTGCCAGCAGCTTGGGTCCGGAGATCCAGCCGAGCTCCTACAATGAGCAGTTCTTC	CASSLGPEIQPSSYNEQFF
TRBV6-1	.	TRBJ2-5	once	TGTGCCAGCAGTGATCGGTTACAAGAGACCCAGTACTTC	CASSDRLQETQYF